The 27 T cell receptor beta chains below all came from one sample that was sequenced in a study of chemoradiotherapy in HPV16-positive cancers. The table came from immunoSEQ multiplex PCR; TCRdb's copy has only in-frame clones and leaves some out. The sample lists around 15,000 clones, about two thirds seen once, with approximately 18% in the top ten. This sample was gathered from a patient who underwent chemoradiotherapy. These receptor sequences come from a human donor with HPV-associated anogenital cancer.

This clone has only one observation. This sequence joins TRBV25-1 and TRBJ1-5; no definite D call. The CDR3 is 12 amino acids. Trimming took 4 bases from V and 9 from J, leaving 10 bases between them. Germline V gene lookup returns CDR1 MGHDK and CDR2 SYGVNS. CDR3 residues: CASSVGEGPQHF. CDR3 bases: TGTGCCAGCAGTGTTGGTGAGGGGCCCCAGCATTTT.

This chain links TRBV19 with TRBJ1-2; 9 bases are a match to TRBD1. The CDR3 has 13 residues. The germline V gene encodes CDR1 LNHDA and CDR2 SQIVND (reference sequence). V was clipped by 8 bases and J by 6 bases; unmatched bases: 7. CDR3 DNA sequence: TGTGCCAGTGAAGAGGGGACAGGGAATGGCTACACCTTC. This translates into CASEEGTGNGYTF. The whole variable domain, remainder taken from reference TRBV19 and TRBJ1-2, is DGGITQSPKYLFRKEGQNVTLSCEQNLNHDAMYWYRQDPGQGLRLIYYSQIVNDFQKGDIAEGYSVSREKKESFPLTVTSAQKNPTAFYLCASEEGTGNGYTFGSGTRLTVV.

Only one count was recorded for this clone. The V call is TRBV4-1, the J call TRBJ1-4; TRBD1 aligns across 9 bases. The V segment lost 4 bases and the J segment 8 bases; nucleotides outside the gene matches: 5. The CDR3 sequence is 14 residues long. Germline V gives CDR1 MGHRA, CDR2 YSYEKL. The CDR3 sequence is CASSPGQGYEKLFF. CDR3 nucleotide sequence: TGCGCCAGCAGCCCGGGACAGGGATACGAAAAACTGTTTTTT.

The chain uses TRBV11-2 and TRBJ2-3, with 7 bases fitting TRBD2. Germline lookup yields CDR1 SGHAT and CDR2 FQNNGV. This CDR3 region has 15 residues. Trimming at V came to 5 bases and at J to 0 bases, leaving 5 bases not matched to a gene. In DNA form, the CDR3 reads TGTGCCAGCAGCCCGTGGACTAGTAGCACAGATACGCAGTATTTT. Amino acid sequence: CASSPWTSSTDTQYF.

The J gene is TRBJ2-2, the V gene TRBV2; D is uncertain. Germline V lookup: CDR1 SNHLY, CDR2 FYNNEI. Trimming left V 4 bases short and J 1 base short, with 7 bases between. This CDR3 spans 14 amino acids. CDR3 region: CASSADWNTGELFF. For the CDR3, the DNA is TGTGCCAGCAGTGCCGACTGGAACACCGGGGAGCTGTTTTTT.

The rearrangement joins TRBV6-1 to TRBJ2-5; 7 nucleotides align to TRBD2. Unmatched junction bases numbered 8, after V lost 7 bases and J lost 3 bases. CDR1 is MNHNS, CDR2 SASEGT, per germline. This CDR3 spans 14 amino acids. CDR3 residues: CASTTWGGKETQYF. CDR3 in DNA: TGTGCCAGCACAACGTGGGGGGGAAAAGAGACCCAGTACTTC.

The J gene is TRBJ1-1, the V gene TRBV19, with a weak D call TRBD1 (5 bases). Trimming cost V 3 bases and J 5 bases, with 16 bases left between them. This CDR3 has 15 residues. Germline CDR1 LNHDA, CDR2 SQIVND (reference sequence). The chain's CDR3 is CASSIWAGPETEAFF. For the CDR3, the DNA is TGTGCCAGTAGTATTTGGGCAGGGCCAGAGACTGAAGCTTTCTTT.

A few counts support this clone. This sequence joins TRBV6-1 and TRBJ1-4, with 7 nucleotides matching TRBD1. The CDR3 is 18 residues long. Germline CDR1 is MNHNS and CDR2 is SASEGT. The V gene end was trimmed by 1 base and the J gene end by 9 bases; junction bases not matched to a gene: 17. DNA for the CDR3: TGTGCCAGCAGTGAAGGTTCTATTAGTTACCGGGACAGTCAAAAACTGTTTTTT. Translating gives CASSEGSISYRDSQKLFF.

The rearrangement links TRBV11-2 to TRBJ2-7; D not resolved. Germline-derived CDR1 and CDR2 are SGHAT and FQNNGV. The V gene lost 1 base and the J gene lost 4 bases, with 8 bases spanning the gap. There are 13 residues in the CDR3. CDR3 sequence: CASSLASGYEQYF. The CDR3 DNA is TGTGCCAGCAGCTTAGCGTCTGGATACGAGCAGTACTTC.

This rearrangement joins TRBV19 to TRBJ1-2; D is ambiguous. CDR3 length equals 14 residues. The germline V gene has CDR1 LNHDA and CDR2 SQIVND (reference sequence). The V and J ends lost 3 bases and 4 bases respectively, with 12 bases between them. CDR3 coding DNA: TGTGCCAGTAGTATCCCGCCCGAGTTCTATGGCTACACCTTC. Protein: CASSIPPEFYGYTF.

In its sample, this clone was seen a few times. The junction departs from the called germline gene at one end, perhaps through a read error. CDR3 residues: CASSQALTGNPHF. DNA of the CDR3: TGCGCCAGCAGCCAAGCCTTGACAGGGAATCCGCACTTC. The chain uses TRBV4-1 and TRBJ2-7; 7 bases are shared with TRBD1. The CDR3 totals 13 residues. Germline CDR1 MGHRA, CDR2 YSYEKL.

The chain joins TRBV25-1 to TRBJ2-1; TRBD1 might be the D (5 bases). The V gene lost 6 bases and the J gene lost 0 bases, with 9 bases spanning the gap. Germline V lookup: CDR1 MGHDK, CDR2 SYGVNS. The CDR3 is 14 amino acids. The CDR3 coding sequence is TGTGCCAGCAGGGGGCAGGGCTCCTACAATGAGCAGTTCTTC. This gives the protein CASRGQGSYNEQFF.

This rearrangement joins TRBV7-9 to TRBJ1-6, with a tentative D call TRBD1 (6 bases). From germline, CDR1 is SEHNR and CDR2 FQNEAQ (reference sequence). V lost 5 bases and J 8 bases, leaving 10 bases between the germline ends. This CDR3 has 13 amino acids. This CDR3 reads CASSLNRDSPLHF. The CDR3 DNA reads as TGTGCCAGCAGCCTCAACAGGGATTCACCCCTCCACTTT.

The V and J genes are TRBV28 and TRBJ1-1; D not resolved. The CDR3 totals 15 residues. Trimming pared 2 bases from V and 1 base from J, leaving 11 bases between. Germline-derived CDR1 and CDR2 are MDHEN and SYDVKM. For the CDR3, the DNA is TGTGCCAGCAGTTTAACTTTTTGGGAGAACACTGAAGCTTTCTTT. Translation gives CASSLTFWENTEAFF.

The chain uses TRBV28 and TRBJ2-1; 7 nucleotides match TRBD1. The germline V gene has CDR1 MDHEN and CDR2 SYDVKM. The CDR3 contains 14 residues. The V and J ends lost 6 bases and 4 bases, in that order; junction bases with no gene match: 6. CDR3 amino acids: CASSIRGFYNEQFF. CDR3 sequence (DNA): TGTGCCAGCAGCATCAGGGGGTTTTACAATGAGCAGTTCTTC.

The chain uses TRBV7-6 and TRBJ2-7, with 9 bases that match TRBD1. Germline V CDR1 and CDR2: SGHVS, FNYEAQ. After removal of 4 bases from V and 7 bases from J, the junction contained 11 bases not matched to a gene. CDR3 length: 15 residues. In nucleotides, the CDR3 is TGTGCCAGCAGCTCGTACCGGGACAGGGCTTATGAGCAGTACTTC. Translating gives CASSSYRDRAYEQYF.

This clone was counted between two and nine times. The chain employs TRBV2 and TRBJ2-7, with TRBD1 as a possible D gene (6 bases). The CDR3 spans 12 residues. The ends were cut back, 6 bases at V and 5 bases at J, with 11 bases in the middle. Germline-derived CDR1 and CDR2 are SNHLY and FYNNEI. This CDR3 reads CASRPRGHEQYF. In nucleotides, the CDR3 is TGTGCCAGCAGACCCAGGGGCCACGAGCAGTACTTC.

The V and J genes are TRBV6-5 and TRBJ1-3, with D possibly TRBD1 on 6 matching bases. CDR3 size: 16 residues. Germline CDR1 is MNHEY and CDR2 is SVGAGI. Trimming removed 3 bases from V and 2 bases from J, with 14 bases in between. DNA of the CDR3: TGTGCCAGCAGTTATTCAGGGGCTAGTCCTGGAAACACCATATATTTT. Translation gives CASSYSGASPGNTIYF.

The J gene is TRBJ2-1, the V gene TRBV7-8, with D possibly TRBD1 on 6 matching bases. Trimming removed 7 bases at V and 3 bases at J, with 16 bases between. The CDR3 is 15 residues long. Germline-derived CDR1 and CDR2 are SGHVS and FQNEAQ. The CDR3 DNA reads as TGTGCCAGCACCCCCCACGGACAGTACTACAATGAGCAGTTCTTC. Its translation: CASTPHGQYYNEQFF.

The chain carries TRBV9 and TRBJ1-3, with a tentative D call TRBD1 (5 bases). Trimming cost V 3 bases and J 4 bases, with 14 bases left between them. The CDR3 covers 15 residues. From germline, CDR1 is SGDLS and CDR2 YYNGEE. CDR3 coding DNA: TGTGCCAGCAGCGCTAATCAGGGAAAAGGAAACACCATATATTTT. Amino acid sequence: CASSANQGKGNTIYF. Variable domain in full (rest from reference TRBV9 and TRBJ1-3): DSGVTQTPKHLITATGQRVTLRCSPRSGDLSVYWYQQSLDQGLQFLIQYYNGEERAKGNILERFSAQQFPDLHSELNLSSLELGDSALYFCASSANQGKGNTIYFGEGSWLTVV.

The chain has TRBV18 and TRBJ1-1; D is undetermined. The ends were cut back, 3 bases at V and 2 bases at J, with 7 bases in the middle. The V gene's germline CDR1 is KGHSH and CDR2 LQKENI. The CDR3 length is 13 residues. The CDR3 DNA sequence: TGTGCCAGCTCACCGACGGCAAACACTGAAGCTTTCTTT. Amino acid sequence: CASSPTANTEAFF. Looking up the rest from reference TRBV18 and TRBJ1-1 gives the full variable domain: NAGVMQNPRHLVRRRGQEARLRCSPMKGHSHVYWYRQLPEEGLKFMVYLQKENIIDESGMPKERFSAEFPKEGPSILRIQQVVRGDSAAYFCASSPTANTEAFFGQGTRLTVV.

This chain links TRBV4-1 with TRBJ1-2; D unclear. The V gene lost 0 bases and the J gene lost 4 bases, with 12 bases spanning the gap. The germline V gene encodes CDR1 MGHRA and CDR2 YSYEKL. The CDR3 contains 15 residues. This chain's CDR3 is CASSQDLDRPYGYTF. The DNA of the CDR3 is TGCGCCAGCAGCCAAGATCTTGACCGCCCCTATGGCTACACCTTC.

This clone appeared once. The chain combines TRBV7-2 with TRBJ1-1, with D unresolved. The V end lost 4 bases, the J end lost 4 bases, and 10 bases lay between the germline ends. Per the germline V gene, CDR1 is SGHTA and CDR2 is FQGNSA. This CDR3 is built from 13 residues. CDR3: CASSSWRGTEAFF. The CDR3 DNA reads as TGTGCCAGCAGCTCTTGGCGCGGCACTGAAGCTTTCTTT.

This clone was seen more than once but under ten times. V and J are TRBV5-6 and TRBJ2-6, with 11 bases aligning to TRBD1. This CDR3 has 17 residues. CDR1 and CDR2 (germline): SGHDT, YYEEEE. The J segment lost 4 bases and the V segment lost 6 bases, leaving 9 bases of the junction unmatched. CDR3 nucleotide sequence: TGTGCCAGCAATGAGGACAGGGGGCATTCAGGGGCCAACGTCCTGACTTTC. Residues: CASNEDRGHSGANVLTF.

The chain carries TRBV5-4 and TRBJ1-1; 7 positions match TRBD1. The ends lost 3 bases at V and 3 bases at J; junction bases unmatched: 5. The germline CDR1 and CDR2 sequences are SGHNT and YYREEE (reference sequence). This CDR3 has 14 amino acids. CDR3 sequence: CASSSTGAYTEAFF. The CDR3 bases are TGTGCCAGCAGCTCTACAGGGGCCTACACTGAAGCTTTCTTT.

The chain links TRBV5-1 to TRBJ2-1; D not certain. Germline V gives CDR1 SGHRS, CDR2 YFSETQ. Between the trimmed V and J ends, which lost 0 bases and 0 bases, there was a span of 10 bases. The CDR3 has 16 residues. CDR3 amino acids: CASSLEMRSSYNEQFF. CDR3 nucleotide sequence: TGCGCCAGCAGCTTGGAAATGAGGAGCTCCTACAATGAGCAGTTCTTC. Variable domain in full (rest from reference TRBV5-1 and TRBJ2-1): KAGVTQTPRYLIKTRGQQVTLSCSPISGHRSVSWYQQTPGQGLQFLFEYFSETQRNKGNFPGRFSGRQFSNSRSEMNVSTLELGDSALYLCASSLEMRSSYNEQFFGPGTRLTVL.

The chain has TRBV6-6 and TRBJ1-4; D remains unclear. The CDR3 runs to 16 residues. From germline, CDR1 is MNHNY and CDR2 SVGAGI (reference sequence). The ends were cut back, 5 bases at V and 3 bases at J, with 16 bases in the middle. The CDR3 protein is CASSRYGQIANEKLFF. The CDR3 DNA reads as TGTGCCAGCAGTCGTTATGGGCAAATCGCTAATGAAAAACTGTTTTTT.